This TCR beta chain was retrieved from a study of T-cell reconstitution after alpha-beta-depleted transplantation in children. As it was prepared, the TCRbeta library received unique molecular identifiers. From the PCR reads, TCRdb called clonotypes with MiXCR, one entry per CDR3 protein. The sample records hundreds of thousands of distinct CDR3 sequences, around 15% being singletons. In the case of this clonotype: What it binds is unknown.

Germline V gives CDR1 MNHNY, CDR2 SVGAGI (reference sequence). This CDR3 contains 12 residues. Trimming removed 0 bases from V and 4 bases from J, with 4 bases in between. Broader study findings: Some patients showed high day-60 TCRbeta diversity, which derived from surviving recipient T cells and thymic progenitors. Newly made T cells mostly supplied T-cell counts and diversity one year after transplant. After transplant, at about two months, alpha-beta T cells were reportedly derived from several hundred expanded graft clones.

The sequenced sample was PBMCs, mostly from graft donor cells, obtained 360 days after TCRalphabeta/CD19-depleted stem cell transplant. The source of this sequence is a male patient younger than 18 who had a stem cell transplant for acute lymphoblastic leukemia, so the T cells may come from the graft donor. The chain carries TRBV6-6 and TRBJ2-7; unclear D gene. The CDR3 coding sequence is TGTGCCAGCAGTTACTCTCTTTACGAGCAGTACTTC. Its protein product is CASSYSLYEQYF.